This is a list of T cell receptor beta chains from one sample in a study of neurological immune-mediated disorders. TCRdb called the 5' RACE reads again in MiXCR, with one record for every CDR3 protein. This sample yields roughly 23,000 distinct CDR3 sequences, of which roughly 10% are seen a single time; 20% to 25% belongs to the top ten. Sequenced material: PBMCs. The receptors were gathered from a woman aged 60 to 75 with HTLV-1-associated myelopathy (HAM/TSP). The CDR3 runs from the conserved cysteine through the conserved F or W. The D gene is left open where the match is weak. Clone size is given as once, few, many or a size class.

abundance: few; d_gene: NA; j_gene: TRBJ1-1; v_gene: TRBV30; CDR3aa: CAWDGGVRAFF; CDR3nt: TGTGCCTGGGATGGGGGCGTTAGGGCTTTCTTT
abundance: few; d_gene: TRBD1; j_gene: TRBJ1-1; v_gene: TRBV5-1; CDR3aa: CASSFGQGLDMNTEAFF; CDR3nt: TGCGCCAGCAGCTTCGGACAGGGCTTAGACATGAACACTGAAGCTTTCTTT
abundance: many; d_gene: TRBD2; j_gene: TRBJ2-3; v_gene: TRBV20-1; CDR3aa: CSARDVGGNTDTQYF; CDR3nt: TGCAGTGCTAGAGATGTCGGGGGGAACACAGATACGCAGTATTTT
abundance: many; d_gene: NA; j_gene: TRBJ1-2; v_gene: TRBV5-1; CDR3aa: CASSLQTREGYTF; CDR3nt: TGCGCCAGCAGCCTGCAAACCAGGGAGGGCTACACCTTC
abundance: few; d_gene: NA; j_gene: TRBJ2-7; v_gene: TRBV20-1; CDR3aa: CSARPVIRQRLFYEQYF; CDR3nt: TGCAGTGCTAGACCTGTGATCCGACAACGCCTTTTCTACGAGCAGTACTTC
abundance: many; d_gene: NA; j_gene: TRBJ1-1; v_gene: TRBV20-1; CDR3aa: CSASRGDVTEAFF; CDR3nt: TGCAGTGCTAGCCGGGGGGACGTCACTGAAGCTTTCTTT
abundance: many; d_gene: TRBD1; j_gene: TRBJ1-3; v_gene: TRBV7-2; CDR3aa: CASSLARRPGGGSGNTIYF; CDR3nt: TGTGCCAGCAGCTTAGCGAGGAGGCCAGGGGGAGGCTCTGGAAACACCATATATTTT
abundance: many; d_gene: NA; j_gene: TRBJ2-2; v_gene: TRBV5-1; CDR3aa: CASSDPASNTGELFF; CDR3nt: TGCGCCAGCAGCGATCCGGCTAGCAACACCGGGGAGCTGTTTTTT
abundance: many; d_gene: NA; j_gene: TRBJ2-7; v_gene: TRBV12-3/TRBV12-4; CDR3aa: CASSSPPYEQYF; CDR3nt: TGTGCCAGCAGTTCCCCCCCCTACGAGCAGTACTTC
abundance: many; d_gene: TRBD1; j_gene: TRBJ1-1; v_gene: TRBV20-1; CDR3aa: CSADRRTGLNTEAFF; CDR3nt: TGCAGTGCGGACCGGCGGACAGGCCTGAACACTGAAGCTTTCTTT
abundance: many; d_gene: NA; j_gene: TRBJ2-7; v_gene: TRBV7-9; CDR3aa: CASSLMGAISYEQYF; CDR3nt: TGTGCCAGCAGCTTAATGGGGGCGATTTCCTACGAGCAGTACTTC
abundance: many; d_gene: NA; j_gene: TRBJ2-1; v_gene: TRBV20-1; CDR3aa: CSARKVAGNEQFF; CDR3nt: TGCAGTGCTCGGAAGGTCGCCGGAAATGAGCAGTTCTTC
abundance: many; d_gene: NA; j_gene: TRBJ2-5; v_gene: TRBV10-3; CDR3aa: CVISDPEDGEGTQYF; CDR3nt: TGTGTCATCAGTGACCCGGAGGACGGAGAGGGGACCCAGTACTTC
abundance: many; d_gene: NA; j_gene: TRBJ1-5; v_gene: TRBV18; CDR3aa: CASSPELNQPQHF; CDR3nt: TGTGCCAGCTCACCTGAATTAAATCAGCCCCAGCATTTT
abundance: medium-sized; d_gene: TRBD1; j_gene: TRBJ1-1; v_gene: TRBV5-1; CDR3aa: CASSGGIADRANTEAFF; CDR3nt: TGCGCCAGCAGCGGGGGGATCGCGGACAGGGCGAACACTGAAGCTTTCTTT
abundance: many; d_gene: TRBD1; j_gene: TRBJ1-1; v_gene: TRBV5-4; CDR3aa: CASSSPLGGRGLDTEAFF; CDR3nt: TGTGCCAGCAGCTCCCCATTGGGGGGCAGGGGGCTGGACACTGAAGCTTTCTTT